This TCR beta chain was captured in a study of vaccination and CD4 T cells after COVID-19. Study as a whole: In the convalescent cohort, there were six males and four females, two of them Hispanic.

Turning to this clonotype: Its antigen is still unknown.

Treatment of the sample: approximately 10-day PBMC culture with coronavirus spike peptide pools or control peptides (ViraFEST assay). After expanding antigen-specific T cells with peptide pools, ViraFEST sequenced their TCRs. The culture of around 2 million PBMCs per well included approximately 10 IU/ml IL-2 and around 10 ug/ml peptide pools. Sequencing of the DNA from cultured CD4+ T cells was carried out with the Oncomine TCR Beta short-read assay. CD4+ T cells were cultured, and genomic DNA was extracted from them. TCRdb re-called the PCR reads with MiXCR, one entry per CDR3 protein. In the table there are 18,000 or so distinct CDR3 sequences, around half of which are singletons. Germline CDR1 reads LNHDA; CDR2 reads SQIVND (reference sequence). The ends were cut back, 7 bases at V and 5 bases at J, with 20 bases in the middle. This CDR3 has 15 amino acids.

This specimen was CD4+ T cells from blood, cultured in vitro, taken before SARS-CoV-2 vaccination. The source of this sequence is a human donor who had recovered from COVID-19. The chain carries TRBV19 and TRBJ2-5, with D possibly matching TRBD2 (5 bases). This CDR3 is CASKTTGLSGETQYF. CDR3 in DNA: TGTGCCAGTAAAACCACTGGACTGTCCGGGGAGACCCAGTACTTC.